This T cell receptor beta chain came from a study of blood T cell repertoires in COVID-19. Study summary: From the United States, Italy and Spain came samples of acute and convalescent COVID-19. T cells, B-cell-depleted T cells, or PBMCs provided the cDNA or gDNA that served as material.

Looked up from germline, CDR1 is SNHLY and CDR2 is FYNNEI. This CDR3 region has 13 residues. V lost 3 bases and J lost 4, with 9 bases in between. Authors' analysis steps: The assay estimated nucleated cells by amplifying reference gene primers. Clones were read by immunoSEQ multiplex PCR, and TCRdb kept only the in-frame ones, dropping some. D and trimming come from the DNA, and the V and J calls and clone size come from that table. Of about 480,000 clones in the sample, 85% to 90% are singletons; the top ten hold roughly 4%. The V gene is TRBV2, the J gene TRBJ1-2; the D gene is possibly TRBD1 (6 bases). Sequencing was done on a sample of peripheral blood. The TCR comes from a woman aged 30 to 39 with acute or convalescent COVID-19. The DNA for the CDR3 is TGTGCCAGCAGTGATAACAGGGCCTATGGCTACACCTTC. Translated, it gives CASSDNRAYGYTF. The entire variable domain, with the rest obtained from reference TRBV2 and TRBJ1-2, is as follows: EPEVTQTPSHQVTQMGQEVILRCVPISNHLYFYWYRQILGQKVEFLVSFYNNEISEKSEIFDDQFSVERPDGSNFTLKIRSTKLEDSAMYFCASSDNRAYGYTFGSGTRLTVV.